Below are 2 T cell receptor beta chains sequenced from a single sample in a study of shared clonotypes between healthy human individuals (dated by TCRdb to 2020 to 2021). The library was prepared using the immunoSEQ multiplex PCR assay. This is the immuneACCESS table as TCRdb keeps it, with only in-frame sequences that have V and J called. A part of the clones is gone; compared with another copy, unresolved V genes explain less than half, and the rest is unexplained. This sample comprises roughly 2.6 million clones, around nine tenths of them detected only once. 0.11% to 0.15% of the sample rests with the top ten. Sequenced material: naive CD4+ T cells sorted from blood. The cell subset or site label corresponds to: CD45RA+ positively selected. The receptor set was obtained from a man aged 18 to 30 in good health.

Notes on this clone: In the same sample, other DNA sequences code for this CDR3. The rearrangement links TRBV6-5 to TRBJ1-1; D not certain. V was clipped by 0 bases and J by 2 bases, with 4 bases between them. The length of the CDR3 is 13 residues. From germline, CDR1 is MNHEY and CDR2 SVGAGI. In nucleotides, the CDR3 is TGTGCCAGCAGTTACTCGCTCAACACTGAAGCTTTCTTT. Its translation: CASSYSLNTEAFF.

V and J are TRBV5-1 and TRBJ2-7; unclear D gene. This CDR3 has 14 amino acids. CDR1 is SGHRS and CDR2 is YFSETQ in the germline V gene. V lost 0 bases and J lost 2, with 9 bases in between. The CDR3: CASSLATATYEQYF. CDR3 DNA sequence: TGCGCCAGCAGCTTGGCCACGGCCACCTACGAGCAGTACTTC. Using reference TRBV5-1 and TRBJ2-7 for the parts outside the CDR3, the full variable domain is KAGVTQTPRYLIKTRGQQVTLSCSPISGHRSVSWYQQTPGQGLQFLFEYFSETQRNKGNFPGRFSGRQFSNSRSEMNVSTLELGDSALYLCASSLATATYEQYFGPGTRLTVT.